This T cell receptor beta chain derives from a study of blood T cell repertoires in COVID-19. Trimming left V 2 bases short and J 4 bases short, with 5 bases between. The CDR3 runs to 12 residues. Germline V gene data show CDR1 as SGHRS and CDR2 as YFSETQ. Sequencing used immunoSEQ multiplex PCR; TCRdb keeps in-frame clones, though not all of them. The sample has 150,000 or so clones, roughly 93% seen once. What was sequenced was peripheral blood. The sequence was obtained from a man aged 18-30 years with acute or convalescent COVID-19. This chain uses TRBV5-1 with TRBJ2-3; D remains unclear. The CDR3: CASSLNSDTQYF. The CDR3 DNA reads TGCGCCAGCAGCTTAAACTCAGATACGCAGTATTTT. Full variable domain (outside the CDR3, taken from reference TRBV5-1 and TRBJ2-3): KAGVTQTPRYLIKTRGQQVTLSCSPISGHRSVSWYQQTPGQGLQFLFEYFSETQRNKGNFPGRFSGRQFSNSRSEMNVSTLELGDSALYLCASSLNSDTQYFGPGTRLTVL.